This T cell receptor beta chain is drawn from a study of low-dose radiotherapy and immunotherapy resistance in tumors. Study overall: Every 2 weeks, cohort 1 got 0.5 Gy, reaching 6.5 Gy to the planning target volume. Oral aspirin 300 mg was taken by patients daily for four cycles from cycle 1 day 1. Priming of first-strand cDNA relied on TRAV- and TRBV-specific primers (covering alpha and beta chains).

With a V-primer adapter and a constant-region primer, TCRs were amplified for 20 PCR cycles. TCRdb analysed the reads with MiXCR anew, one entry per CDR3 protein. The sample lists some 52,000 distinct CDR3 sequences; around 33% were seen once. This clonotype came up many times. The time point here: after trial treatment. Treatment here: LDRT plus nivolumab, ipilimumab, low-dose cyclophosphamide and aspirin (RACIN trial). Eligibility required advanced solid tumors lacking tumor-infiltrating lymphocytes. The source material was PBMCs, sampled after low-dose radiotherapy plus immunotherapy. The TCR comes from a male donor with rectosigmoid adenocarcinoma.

CDR3 sequence: CASSSTSGGALYNEQFF. The CDR3 DNA is TGTGCCAGCAGCTCCACTAGCGGGGGGGCTCTCTACAATGAGCAGTTCTTC. This rearrangement joins TRBV11-2 to TRBJ2-1; 13 positions match TRBD2. The V segment lost 4 bases and the J segment 3 bases; nucleotides outside the gene matches: 6. The CDR3 is 17 residues long. CDR1 is SGHAT, CDR2 FQNNGV, per germline.